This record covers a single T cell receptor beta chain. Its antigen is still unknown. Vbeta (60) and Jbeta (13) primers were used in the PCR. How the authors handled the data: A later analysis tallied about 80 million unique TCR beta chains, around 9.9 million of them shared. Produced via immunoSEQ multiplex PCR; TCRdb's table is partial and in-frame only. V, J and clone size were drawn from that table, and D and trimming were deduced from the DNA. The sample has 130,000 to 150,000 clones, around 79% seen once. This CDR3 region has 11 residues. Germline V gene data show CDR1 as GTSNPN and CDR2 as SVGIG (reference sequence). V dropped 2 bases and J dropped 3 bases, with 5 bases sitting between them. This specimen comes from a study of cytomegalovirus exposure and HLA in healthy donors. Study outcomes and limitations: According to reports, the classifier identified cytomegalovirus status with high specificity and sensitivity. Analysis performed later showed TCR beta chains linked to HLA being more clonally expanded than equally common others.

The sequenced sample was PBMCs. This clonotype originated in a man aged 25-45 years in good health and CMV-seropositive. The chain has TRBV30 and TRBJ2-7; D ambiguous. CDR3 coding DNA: TGTGCCTGGAGTCCAGACTACGAGCAGTACTTC. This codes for CAWSPDYEQYF.